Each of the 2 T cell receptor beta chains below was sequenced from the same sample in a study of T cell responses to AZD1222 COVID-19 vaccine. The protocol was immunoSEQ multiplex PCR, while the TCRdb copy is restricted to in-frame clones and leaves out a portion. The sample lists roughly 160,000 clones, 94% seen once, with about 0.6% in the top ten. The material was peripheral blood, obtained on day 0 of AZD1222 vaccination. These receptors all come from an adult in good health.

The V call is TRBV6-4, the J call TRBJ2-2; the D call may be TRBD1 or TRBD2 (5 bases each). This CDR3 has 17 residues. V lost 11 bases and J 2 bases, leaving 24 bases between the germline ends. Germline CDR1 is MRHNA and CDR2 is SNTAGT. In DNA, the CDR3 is TGTGCCGCCGATAAGGAGACCGGGGCCTCCAACACCGGGGAGCTGTTTTTT. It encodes CAADKETGASNTGELFF.

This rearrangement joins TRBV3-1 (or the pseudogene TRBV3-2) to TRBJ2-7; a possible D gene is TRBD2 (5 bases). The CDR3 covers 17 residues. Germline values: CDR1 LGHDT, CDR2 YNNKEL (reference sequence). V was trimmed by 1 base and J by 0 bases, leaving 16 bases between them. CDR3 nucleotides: TGTGCCAGCAGCCAAGCCCCCGTTAGGACTTCCTCCTACGAGCAGTACTTC. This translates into CASSQAPVRTSSYEQYF.